This TCR beta chain was profiled in a study of cytomegalovirus exposure and HLA in healthy donors. Study results and limitations: A few V segments could not be told apart, such as TRBV6-2 and TRBV6-3, and were left out. In a later analysis, most CMV-associated TCR beta chains appeared HLA-restricted.

As for this clone: Its matching antigen is unknown.

Primers: 60 Vbeta forward and 13 Jbeta reverse. Sequenced by immunoSEQ multiplex PCR; TCRdb stores in-frame clones only, minus some. The sample consists of more than 110,000 clones, over 70% of them appearing once. This CDR3 region has 15 residues. Germline assignment: CDR1 SGHRS and CDR2 YFSETQ. V shed 4 bases and J 5 bases; nucleotides not matched to a gene: 8. Specimen: PBMCs. This receptor was taken from a man aged 30 to 39 in good health and CMV-seronegative. The chain combines TRBV5-1 with TRBJ2-1; 8 positions match TRBD2. In nucleotides, the CDR3 is TGCGCCAGCAGCCTGAGCGGGAGCCGAGACAATGAGCAGTTCTTC. Encoded protein: CASSLSGSRDNEQFF.